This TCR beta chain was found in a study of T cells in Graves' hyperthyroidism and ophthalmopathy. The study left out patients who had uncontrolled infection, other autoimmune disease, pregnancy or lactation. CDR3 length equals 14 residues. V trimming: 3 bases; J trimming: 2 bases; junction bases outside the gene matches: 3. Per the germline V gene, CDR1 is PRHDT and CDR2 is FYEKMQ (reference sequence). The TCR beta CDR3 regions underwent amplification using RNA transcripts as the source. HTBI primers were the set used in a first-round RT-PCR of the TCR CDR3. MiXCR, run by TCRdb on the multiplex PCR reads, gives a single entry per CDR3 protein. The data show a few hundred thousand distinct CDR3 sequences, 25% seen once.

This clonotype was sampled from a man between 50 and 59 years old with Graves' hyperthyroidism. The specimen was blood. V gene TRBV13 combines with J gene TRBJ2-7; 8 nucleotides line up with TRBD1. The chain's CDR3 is CASSFSDRAYEQYF. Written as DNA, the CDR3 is TGTGCCAGCAGCTTTTCGGACAGGGCCTACGAGCAGTACTTC.